The 7 T cell receptor beta chains below all came from one sample that was sequenced in a study of T cell responses to AZD1222 COVID-19 vaccine (dated by TCRdb to the early 2020s). The meaning of the sample's time point label: baseline before first vaccination. The library was generated by the immunoSEQ multiplex PCR assay. TCRdb provides this immuneACCESS table in a form limited to in-frame rearrangements. Some clones are lacking; in checked studies, under half of them reflect an unresolved V gene, and why the rest are absent is not known. The sample yields about 140,000 clones; roughly 90% were counted once. In total, the top ten clones hold 5% of the sample. The starting material was peripheral blood, obtained on day 0 of AZD1222 vaccination. These receptors all stem from an adult in good health.

This rearrangement joins TRBV5-1 to TRBJ2-5; TRBD1 matches at 7 bases. The CDR3 covers 19 residues. V shed 0 bases, J shed 5 bases, and the junction held 19 bases outside the gene matches. CDR1 and CDR2 from the germline V gene are SGHRS and YFSETQ. This CDR3 reads CASSLVVQGNMESRETQYF. The CDR3 region has the DNA TGCGCCAGCAGCTTGGTGGTACAGGGGAATATGGAAAGTAGGGAGACCCAGTACTTC.

The rearrangement links TRBV2 to TRBJ2-7; 8 bases line up with TRBD1. Trimming removed 5 bases from V and 6 bases from J; junction bases left unmatched: 3. Germline-derived CDR1 and CDR2 are SNHLY and FYNNEI. The CDR3 totals 12 residues. The DNA for the CDR3 is TGTGCCAGCAGTCCAGGGGGCGGCGAGCAGTACTTC. It encodes CASSPGGGEQYF.

The chain combines TRBV28 with TRBJ2-1; D gene uncertain. With 6 bases removed from V and 6 bases from J, the gap between germline ends came to 6 bases. The CDR3 runs 11 residues. From germline, CDR1 is MDHEN and CDR2 SYDVKM. CDR3: CASSAINEQFF. The CDR3 DNA follows: TGTGCCAGCAGCGCGATCAATGAGCAGTTCTTC.

This clone was counted once. This chain joins TRBV6-2 or TRBV6-3 and TRBJ2-5; 7 positions agree with TRBD1. CDR1 and CDR2 from the germline V gene are MNHEY and SVGEGT. The CDR3 is made up of 16 amino acids. V shed 1 base and J 3 bases; nucleotides not matched to a gene: 8. CDR3 loop: CASSYFPRDREETQYF. In nucleotides, the CDR3 is TGTGCCAGCAGTTACTTTCCCCGGGACAGAGAAGAGACCCAGTACTTC.

The chain combines TRBV25-1 with TRBJ1-2, with D perhaps TRBD1 (6 bases). Trimming cost V 8 bases and J 4 bases, with 14 bases left between them. CDR1 and CDR2 (germline): MGHDK, SYGVNS. CDR3 length: 13 residues. CDR3 amino acids: CASGRQELYGYTF. CDR3 DNA: TGTGCCAGCGGTAGACAGGAACTCTATGGCTACACCTTC.

This chain connects TRBV29-1 to TRBJ2-7, with D possibly being TRBD1 or TRBD2 (5 bases each). Germline-derived CDR1 and CDR2 are SQVTM and ANQGSEA. This CDR3 spans 15 amino acids. V was clipped by 3 bases and J by 0 bases, with 15 bases between them. CDR3 protein: CSVEGTDSSSYEQYF. As DNA, the CDR3 is TGCAGCGTTGAGGGGACGGACTCTAGCTCCTACGAGCAGTACTTC.

The V call is TRBV27, the J call TRBJ2-1; 14 bases agree with TRBD2. Trimming cost V 6 bases and J 5 bases; bases outside gene matches: 6. The CDR3 totals 16 residues. CDR1 MNHEY and CDR2 SMNVEV come from the germline V gene (reference sequence). Here the CDR3 reads CASSRLGLAGDNEQFF. CDR3 bases: TGTGCCAGCAGCCGCTTGGGACTAGCGGGGGACAATGAGCAGTTCTTC.